The T cell receptor beta chain described here comes from a study of control samples from healthy donors and cancer patients. In this sample, this clone turned up once. CDR3 length: 13 residues. V was cut by 1 base and J by 1 base, with 4 bases left in between. Germline V gives CDR1 LGHNT, CDR2 FRNRAP. Here immunoSEQ multiplex PCR was the method, and the copy in TCRdb shows in-frame clones only, minus some. The sample lists approximately 94,000 clones; approximately 84% were seen once. The chain links TRBV12-5 to TRBJ1-1, with no clear D. Specimen: PBMCs. This TCR was recovered from a man between 65 and 85 years old with lung cancer. CDR3 amino acids: CASGLAPNTEAFF. For the CDR3, the DNA is TGTGCTAGTGGTTTGGCTCCGAACACTGAAGCTTTCTTT.